This entry describes one TCR beta chain. CDR3 length: 14 residues. The germline V gene has CDR1 LNHDA and CDR2 SQIVND (reference sequence). V was shortened by 7 bases and J by 11 bases, with 21 bases between the two germline ends. The sample comes from a study of T cell responses to AZD1222 COVID-19 vaccine. Sequencing was performed with immunoSEQ multiplex PCR; in TCRdb, only in-frame clones are kept and a portion is missing. The sample carries 200,000 to 250,000 clones, approximately 94% recorded once. The chain is built from TRBV19 and TRBJ1-5; no firm D call. Sequenced material: peripheral blood, taken 28 days after the second dose of the MenACWY control vaccine. The TCR originated in an adult who received the MenACWY meningococcal vaccine as a control. The CDR3 DNA follows: TGTGCCAGTACCACCACGGGGTCATCGATAGCCCAGCATTTT. Protein: CASTTTGSSIAQHF.